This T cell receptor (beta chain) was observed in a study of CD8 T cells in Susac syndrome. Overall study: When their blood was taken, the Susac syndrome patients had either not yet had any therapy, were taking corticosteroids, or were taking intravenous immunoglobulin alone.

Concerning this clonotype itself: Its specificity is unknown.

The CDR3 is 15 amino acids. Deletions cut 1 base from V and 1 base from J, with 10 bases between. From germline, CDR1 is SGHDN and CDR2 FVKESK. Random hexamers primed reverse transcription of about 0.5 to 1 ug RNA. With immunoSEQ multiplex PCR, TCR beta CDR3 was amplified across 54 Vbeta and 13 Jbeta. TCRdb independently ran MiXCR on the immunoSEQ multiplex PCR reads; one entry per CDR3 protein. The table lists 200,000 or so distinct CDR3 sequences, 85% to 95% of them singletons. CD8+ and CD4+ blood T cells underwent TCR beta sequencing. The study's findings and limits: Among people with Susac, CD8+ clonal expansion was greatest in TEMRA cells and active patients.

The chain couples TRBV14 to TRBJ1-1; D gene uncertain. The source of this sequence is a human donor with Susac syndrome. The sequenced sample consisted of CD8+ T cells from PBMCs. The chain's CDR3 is CASSQVGVGNTEAFF. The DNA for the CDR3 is TGTGCCAGCAGCCAAGTCGGAGTAGGGAACACTGAAGCTTTCTTT.